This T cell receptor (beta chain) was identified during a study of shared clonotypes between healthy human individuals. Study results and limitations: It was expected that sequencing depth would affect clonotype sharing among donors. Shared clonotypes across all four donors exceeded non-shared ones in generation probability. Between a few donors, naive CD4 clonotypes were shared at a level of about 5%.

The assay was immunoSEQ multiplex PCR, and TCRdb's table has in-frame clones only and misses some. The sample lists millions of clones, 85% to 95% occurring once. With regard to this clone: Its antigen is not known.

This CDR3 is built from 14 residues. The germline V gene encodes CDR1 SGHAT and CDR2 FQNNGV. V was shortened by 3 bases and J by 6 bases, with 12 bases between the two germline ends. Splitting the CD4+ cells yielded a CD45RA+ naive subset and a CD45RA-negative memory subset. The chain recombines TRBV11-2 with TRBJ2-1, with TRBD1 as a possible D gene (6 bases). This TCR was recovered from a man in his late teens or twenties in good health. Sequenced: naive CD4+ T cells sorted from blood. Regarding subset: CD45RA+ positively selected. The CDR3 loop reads CASSLRQVPNEQFF. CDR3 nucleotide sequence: TGTGCCAGCAGCTTGAGACAGGTTCCCAATGAGCAGTTCTTC.